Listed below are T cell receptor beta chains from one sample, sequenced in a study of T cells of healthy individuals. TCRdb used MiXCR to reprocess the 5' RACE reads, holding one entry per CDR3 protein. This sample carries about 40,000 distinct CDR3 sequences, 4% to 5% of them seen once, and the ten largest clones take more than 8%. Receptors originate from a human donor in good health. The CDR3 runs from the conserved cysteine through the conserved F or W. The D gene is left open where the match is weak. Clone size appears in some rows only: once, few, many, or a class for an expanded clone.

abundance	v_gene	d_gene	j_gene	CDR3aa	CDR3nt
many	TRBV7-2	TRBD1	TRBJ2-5	CASSFLGQAQYF	TGTGCCAGCAGCTTTCTCGGACAGGCCCAGTACTTC
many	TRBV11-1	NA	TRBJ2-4	CASSSGTHQYF	TGTGCCAGCAGCTCCGGGACTCACCAGTACTTC
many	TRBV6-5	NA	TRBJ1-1	CASSYSQGERMNTEAFF	TGTGCCAGCAGTTACTCACAGGGAGAGCGAATGAACACTGAAGCTTTCTTT
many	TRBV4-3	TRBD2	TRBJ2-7	CASSRLWAREGYEQYF	TGCGCCAGCAGCCGCTTATGGGCTAGGGAGGGATACGAGCAGTACTTC
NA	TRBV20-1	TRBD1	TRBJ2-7	CSAREGTGVAYEQYF	TGCAGTGCCCGCGAAGGGACAGGGGTGGCCTACGAGCAGTACTTC
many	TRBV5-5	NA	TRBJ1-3	CASSLTGNTIYF	TGTGCCAGCAGCTTGACTGGAAACACCATATATTTT
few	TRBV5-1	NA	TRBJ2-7	CASSFLLGQGEQYF	TGCGCCAGCAGCTTCCTTCTGGGTCAGGGCGAGCAGTACTTC
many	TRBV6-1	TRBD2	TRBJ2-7	CASSEALVAGKPYEQYF	TGTGCCAGCAGTGAAGCGTTGGTAGCGGGGAAACCCTACGAGCAGTACTTC
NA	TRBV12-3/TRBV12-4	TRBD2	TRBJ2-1	CASSLRGGGAYNEQFF	TGTGCCAGCAGCCTAAGGGGCGGGGGGGCCTACAATGAGCAGTTCTTC
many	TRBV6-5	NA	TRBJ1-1	CASSYWGNTEAFF	TGTGCCAGCAGTTACTGGGGGAACACTGAAGCTTTCTTT
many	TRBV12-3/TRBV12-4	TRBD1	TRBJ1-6	CASSHDRASSPLHF	TGTGCCAGCAGCCACGACAGGGCAAGTTCACCCCTCCACTTT